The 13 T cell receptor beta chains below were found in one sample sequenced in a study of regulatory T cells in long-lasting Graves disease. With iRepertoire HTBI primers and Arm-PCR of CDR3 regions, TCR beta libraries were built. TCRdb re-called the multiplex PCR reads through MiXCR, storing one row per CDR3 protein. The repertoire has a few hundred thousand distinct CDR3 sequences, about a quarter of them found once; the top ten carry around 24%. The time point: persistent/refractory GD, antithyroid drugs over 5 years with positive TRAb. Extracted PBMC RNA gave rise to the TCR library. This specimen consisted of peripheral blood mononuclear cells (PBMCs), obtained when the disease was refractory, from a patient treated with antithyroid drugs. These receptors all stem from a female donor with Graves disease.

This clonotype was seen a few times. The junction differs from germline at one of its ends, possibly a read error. The CDR3 DNA follows: TGTGCCAGCAGTTTAGGGAGGACAGCAACCTACGAGCAGTACTTC. Residues: CASSLGRTATYEQYF. V and J are TRBV13 and TRBJ2-7; D might be TRBD1 or TRBD2, each matching 6 bases. Per the germline V gene, CDR1 is PRHDT and CDR2 is FYEKMQ (reference sequence). This CDR3 is built from 15 residues.

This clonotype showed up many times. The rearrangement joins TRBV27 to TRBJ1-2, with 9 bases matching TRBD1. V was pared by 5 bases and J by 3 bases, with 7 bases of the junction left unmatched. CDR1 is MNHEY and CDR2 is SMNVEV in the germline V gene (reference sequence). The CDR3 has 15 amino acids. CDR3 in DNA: TGTGCCAGCAGTGCCCCGGGACAGGGATACTATGGCTACACCTTC. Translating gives CASSAPGQGYYGYTF.

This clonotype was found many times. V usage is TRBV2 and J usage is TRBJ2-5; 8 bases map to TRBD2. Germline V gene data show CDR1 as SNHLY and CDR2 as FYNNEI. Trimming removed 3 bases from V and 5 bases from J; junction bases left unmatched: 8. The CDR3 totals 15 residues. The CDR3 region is CASSDSGVVLETQYF. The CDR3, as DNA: TGTGCCAGCAGTGATAGCGGGGTGGTATTGGAGACCCAGTACTTC.

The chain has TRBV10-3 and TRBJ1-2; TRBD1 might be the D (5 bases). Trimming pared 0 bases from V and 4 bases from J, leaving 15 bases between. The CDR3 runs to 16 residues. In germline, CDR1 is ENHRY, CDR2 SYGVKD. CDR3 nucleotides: TGTGCCATCAGTGAGTCTACAGGATCCTCTCGCTATGGCTACACCTTC. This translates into CAISESTGSSRYGYTF.

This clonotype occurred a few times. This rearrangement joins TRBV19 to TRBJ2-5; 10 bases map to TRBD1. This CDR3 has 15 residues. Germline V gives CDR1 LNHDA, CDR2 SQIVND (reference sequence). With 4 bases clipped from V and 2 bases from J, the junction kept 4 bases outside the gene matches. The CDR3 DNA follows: TGTGCCAGTAGTACAGGGACAGGGGCGCAAGAGACCCAGTACTTC. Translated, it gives CASSTGTGAQETQYF.

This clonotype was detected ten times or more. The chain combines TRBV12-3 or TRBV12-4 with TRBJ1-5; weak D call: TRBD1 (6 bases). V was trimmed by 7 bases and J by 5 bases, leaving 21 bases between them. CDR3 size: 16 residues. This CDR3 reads CASTWGGFDVHQPQHF. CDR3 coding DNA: TGTGCCAGCACCTGGGGGGGCTTTGACGTTCATCAGCCCCAGCATTTT.

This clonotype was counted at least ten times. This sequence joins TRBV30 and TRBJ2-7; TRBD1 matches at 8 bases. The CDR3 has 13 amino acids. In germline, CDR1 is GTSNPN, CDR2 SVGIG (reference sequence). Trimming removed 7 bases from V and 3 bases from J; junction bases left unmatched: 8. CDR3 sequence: CAFRGTGGYEQYF. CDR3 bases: TGTGCCTTCCGCGGGACAGGTGGCTACGAGCAGTACTTC.

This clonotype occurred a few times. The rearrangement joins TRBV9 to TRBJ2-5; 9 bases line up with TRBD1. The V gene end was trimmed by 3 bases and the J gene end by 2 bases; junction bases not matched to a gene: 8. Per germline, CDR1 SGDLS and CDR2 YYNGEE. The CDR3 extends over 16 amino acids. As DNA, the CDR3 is TGTGCCAGCAGCGGGAGGACAGGGGCAATGCAAGAGACCCAGTACTTC. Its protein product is CASSGRTGAMQETQYF.

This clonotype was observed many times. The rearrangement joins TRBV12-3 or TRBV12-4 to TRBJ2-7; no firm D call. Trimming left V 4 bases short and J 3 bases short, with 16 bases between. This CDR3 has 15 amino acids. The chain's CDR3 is CASSSSQTGYYEQYF. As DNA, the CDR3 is TGTGCCAGCAGTTCGTCCCAAACTGGATACTACGAGCAGTACTTC.

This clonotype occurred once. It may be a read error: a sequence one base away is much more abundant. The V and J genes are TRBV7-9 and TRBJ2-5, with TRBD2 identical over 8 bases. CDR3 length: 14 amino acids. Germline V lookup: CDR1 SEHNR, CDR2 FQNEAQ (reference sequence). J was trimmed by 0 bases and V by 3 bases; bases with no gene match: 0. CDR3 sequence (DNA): TGTGCCAGCAGCTTTAGCGGGGACCAAGAGACCCAGTACTTC. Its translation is CASSFSGDQETQYF.

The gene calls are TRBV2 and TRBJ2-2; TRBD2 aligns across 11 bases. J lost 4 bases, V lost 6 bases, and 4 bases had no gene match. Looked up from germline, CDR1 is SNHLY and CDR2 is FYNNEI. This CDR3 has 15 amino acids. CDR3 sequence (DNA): TGTGCCAGCAGAGAAACTAGCGGGGGCACCGGGGAGCTGTTTTTT. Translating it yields CASRETSGGTGELFF.

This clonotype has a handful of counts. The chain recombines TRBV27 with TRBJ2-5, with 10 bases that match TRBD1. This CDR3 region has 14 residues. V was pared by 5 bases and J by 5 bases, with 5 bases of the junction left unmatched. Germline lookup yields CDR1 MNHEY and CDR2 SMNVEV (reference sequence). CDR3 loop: CASSGQGDRETQYF. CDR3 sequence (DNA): TGTGCCAGCAGTGGACAGGGGGACAGGGAGACCCAGTACTTC.

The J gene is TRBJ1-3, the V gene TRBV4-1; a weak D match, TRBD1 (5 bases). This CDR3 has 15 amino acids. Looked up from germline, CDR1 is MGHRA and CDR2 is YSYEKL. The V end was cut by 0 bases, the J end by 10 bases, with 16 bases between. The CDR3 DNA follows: TGCGCCAGCAGCCAAGAGAAAGGAGCAGGGCGGACCATATATTTT. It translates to CASSQEKGAGRTIYF.